The 5 T cell receptor beta chains in this list originate from one sample, sequenced in a study of tumor-infiltrating lymphocytes in primary liver carcinoma. Unsorted bulk tissue, about 19-32 mg of it, served as the source for co-extraction of RNA and DNA. Starting material of about 480 ng total RNA yielded TCR beta cDNA via a constant-region primer. Researchers made the TCR beta libraries by running three nested multiplex PCR rounds with slightly modified ARM-PCR. Use of TRBV1-TRBV30 forward primers with a C-beta reverse primer characterized the first two PCR rounds, which lasted about 11 cycles each. TCRdb independently ran MiXCR on the multiplex PCR reads; one entry per CDR3 protein. The sample gives more than 75,000 distinct CDR3 sequences, 55% to 85% of which show up once; approximately 19% is in the top ten. The material sequenced was liver tumor tissue from sampling region 1. Subset specified: tumor region T1, superior pole. The receptors shown here come from a man in his forties with primary liver carcinoma and hepatitis B virus infection.

On this clonotype itself: A much larger clone differs by one base, so this may be a read error. The chain joins TRBV5-1 to TRBJ1-4, with TRBD1 identical over 7 bases. CDR1 is SGHRS and CDR2 is YFSETQ in the germline V gene. The CDR3 spans 14 residues. CDR3 in DNA: TGCGCCGGCAGCTCAGGACAGGTTAATGAAAAACTGTTTTTT. This sequence encodes CAGSSGQVNEKLFF. The whole variable domain, remainder taken from reference TRBV5-1 and TRBJ1-4, is KAGVTQTPRYLIKTRGQQVTLSCSPISGHRSVSWYQQTPGQGLQFLFEYFSETQRNKGNFPGRFSGRQFSNSRSEMNVSTLELGDSALYLCAGSSGQVNEKLFFGSGTQLSVL.

Details on this clonotype: The missing conserved phenylalanine or tryptophan at the end of this CDR3 makes a read error likely. The gene calls are TRBV5-5 and TRBJ2-3; 8 nucleotides line up with TRBD2. The V segment lost 4 bases and the J segment 1 base; nucleotides outside the gene matches: 8. The germline V gene has CDR1 SGHKS and CDR2 YYEKEE (reference sequence). This CDR3 has 16 amino acids. CDR3 amino acids: CASSINGRAGTDTQYL. The CDR3 bases are TGTGCCAGCAGCATTAACGGGAGGGCCGGCACAGATACGCAGTATCTT.

The chain links TRBV29-1 to TRBJ1-2, with 8 nucleotides matching TRBD1. The length of the CDR3 is 15 residues. Germline V gene sequence: CDR1 SQVTM, CDR2 ANQGSEA. Trimming cost V 6 bases and J 4 bases; bases outside gene matches: 13. CDR3 coding DNA: TGCAGCGTAGCCGGGGCAGGGGGCGCTCCCTATGGCTACACCTTC. Protein sequence: CSVAGAGGAPYGYTF.

Concerning this clonotype itself: The junction shows a germline mismatch at one end, possibly a read error. This chain links TRBV5-1 with TRBJ2-5; D unclear. The CDR3 spans 14 residues. Germline CDR1 reads SGHRS; CDR2 reads YFSETQ. In DNA, the CDR3 is TGCACCAGCACGTGTACTTCGGCTCATGAGACCCAGTACTTC. Residues: CTSTCTSAHETQYF.

This clonotype was seen a single time. V is TRBV29-1 and J is TRBJ2-7; a possible D gene is TRBD2 (5 bases). The germline V gene has CDR1 SQVTM and CDR2 ANQGSEA. The CDR3 has 12 amino acids. Trimming removed 8 bases at V and 7 bases at J, with 18 bases between. The CDR3, as DNA: TGCAGCTCGTGTCTGAGTCCGGGAGAGCAGTACTTC. Amino acid sequence: CSSCLSPGEQYF.